A selection of T cell receptor beta chains follows, all from one sample in a study of blood T cells in healthy people across ages. TCRdb called the 5' RACE reads again in MiXCR, with one record for every CDR3 protein. The sample holds fewer than 600,000 distinct CDR3 sequences, 25% to 35% seen once. These same records also appear under a second study, on T cells of mothers and their children.

The specimen sequenced was blood. These receptors were taken from a boy between 2 and 10 years old in good health. Each CDR3 is given with its conserved first and last residue. Fields, in order: clone size, D gene, J gene, V gene, CDR3 protein, CDR3 DNA. The D gene is left open where the match is weak. Rows give clone size only sometimes, using once, few, many, or a class for an expanded clone.

size: .; D: .; J: TRBJ2-3; V: TRBV7-8; CDR3: CASSSSWLAGPDTQYF; DNA: TGTGCCAGCAGCTCCTCGTGGCTAGCAGGTCCAGATACGCAGTATTTT
size: .; D: TRBD2; J: TRBJ2-5; V: TRBV7-3; CDR3: CASSLASGVSETQYF; DNA: TGTGCCAGCAGCTTGGCTAGCGGCGTCTCCGAGACCCAGTACTTC
size: .; D: TRBD1; J: TRBJ1-1; V: TRBV6-6; CDR3: CASSHTGQGDAFF; DNA: TGTGCCAGCAGCCACACGGGACAGGGTGATGCTTTCTTT
size: .; D: .; J: TRBJ2-3; V: TRBV29-1; CDR3: CSVDSTPIRYF; DNA: TGCAGCGTTGATTCGACCCCGATAAGGTATTTT
size: few; D: TRBD1; J: TRBJ1-1; V: TRBV29-1; CDR3: CSVPDRGLAEAFF; DNA: TGCAGCGTTCCGGACAGGGGGCTAGCTGAAGCTTTCTTT
size: .; D: TRBD2; J: TRBJ2-7; V: TRBV4-3; CDR3: CASSQGAWRKGFWGGAYEQYF; DNA: TGCGCCAGCAGCCAAGGGGCATGGAGAAAGGGGTTCTGGGGGGGAGCCTACGAGCAGTACTTC
size: .; D: TRBD2; J: TRBJ2-1; V: TRBV6-2/TRBV6-3; CDR3: CASGRRESNEQFF; DNA: TGTGCCAGCGGTCGGCGGGAGAGCAATGAGCAGTTCTTC
size: few; D: TRBD1; J: TRBJ1-4; V: TRBV5-5; CDR3: CASSKDRNEKLFF; DNA: TGTGCCAGCAGCAAGGACAGGAATGAAAAACTGTTTTTT
size: few; D: TRBD1; J: TRBJ2-7; V: TRBV7-9; CDR3: CASSKYGTGVVEQYF; DNA: TGTGCCAGCAGCAAGTACGGGACAGGGGTGGTCGAGCAGTACTTC
size: few; D: .; J: TRBJ1-2; V: TRBV2; CDR3: CASSEGWQIYGYTF; DNA: TGTGCCAGCAGTGAAGGGTGGCAGATCTATGGCTACACCTTC
size: few; D: .; J: TRBJ1-2; V: TRBV25-1; CDR3: CASSPGVYGYTF; DNA: TGTGCCAGCAGCCCCGGAGTCTATGGCTACACCTTC
size: .; D: .; J: TRBJ2-3; V: TRBV7-9; CDR3: CASSLIGSTTDTQYF; DNA: TGTGCCAGCAGCTTAATCGGCTCTACCACAGATACGCAGTATTTT
size: few; D: .; J: TRBJ1-1; V: TRBV12-5; CDR3: CASGPGGWNTEAFF; DNA: TGTGCTAGTGGCCCCGGAGGGTGGAACACTGAAGCTTTCTTT
size: few; D: .; J: TRBJ2-1; V: TRBV6-6; CDR3: CARPGNEQFF; DNA: TGTGCCCGTCCTGGAAATGAGCAGTTCTTC
size: .; D: TRBD1; J: TRBJ1-2; V: TRBV28; CDR3: CASTELQGNGYTF; DNA: TGTGCCAGCACCGAACTACAGGGGAATGGCTACACCTTC
size: .; D: .; J: TRBJ1-3; V: TRBV30; CDR3: CACTDSTGNTIYF; DNA: TGTGCCTGCACGGACAGCACCGGAAACACCATATATTTT
size: many; D: .; J: TRBJ2-1; V: TRBV10-3; CDR3: CAISEGHEQFF; DNA: TGTGCCATCAGTGAAGGGCATGAGCAGTTCTTC
size: .; D: .; J: TRBJ2-5; V: TRBV20-1; CDR3: CSASVGRGRSQETQYF; DNA: TGCAGTGCTAGTGTCGGGCGGGGTCGGTCTCAAGAGACCCAGTACTTC
size: many; D: .; J: TRBJ2-5; V: TRBV5-6; CDR3: CASSLGPPASQETQYF; DNA: TGTGCCAGCAGCTTGGGGCCGCCAGCAAGTCAAGAGACCCAGTACTTC
size: few; D: .; J: TRBJ1-2; V: TRBV10-3; CDR3: CAISAGTQPNYGYTF; DNA: TGTGCCATCAGTGCCGGGACACAACCTAACTATGGCTACACCTTC
size: .; D: .; J: TRBJ1-4; V: TRBV27; CDR3: CASSPTISGGKLFF; DNA: TGTGCCAGCAGTCCAACAATCTCGGGTGGAAAACTGTTTTTT
size: .; D: TRBD1; J: TRBJ2-7; V: TRBV20-1; CDR3: CSATARGRISYEQYF; DNA: TGCAGTGCTACTGCTAGGGGGCGAATCTCCTACGAGCAGTACTTC
size: .; D: .; J: TRBJ1-1; V: TRBV20-1; CDR3: CSATGVGTEAFF; DNA: TGCAGTGCTACAGGGGTTGGGACTGAAGCTTTCTTT
size: few; D: TRBD2; J: TRBJ2-7; V: TRBV20-1; CDR3: CSAHGGVGSREQYF; DNA: TGCAGTGCTCACGGGGGGGTGGGATCCCGCGAGCAGTACTTC
size: .; D: .; J: TRBJ2-5; V: TRBV2; CDR3: CVSRKDSPEETQYF; DNA: TGTGTCAGCAGGAAGGACAGCCCAGAAGAGACCCAGTACTTC
size: .; D: TRBD2; J: TRBJ2-2; V: TRBV10-3; CDR3: CAIRAGLAANTGELFF; DNA: TGTGCCATCAGGGCGGGACTAGCGGCGAACACCGGGGAGCTGTTTTTT
size: few; D: .; J: TRBJ1-4; V: TRBV18; CDR3: CASSTRDKNEKLFF; DNA: TGTGCCAGCTCAACCCGGGACAAGAATGAAAAACTGTTTTTT
size: .; D: .; J: TRBJ2-7; V: TRBV11-2; CDR3: CASSFSSEQYF; DNA: TGTGCCAGCAGCTTCTCTTCCGAGCAGTACTTC
size: .; D: .; J: TRBJ2-4; V: TRBV27; CDR3: CASSPNSLAKNIQYF; DNA: TGTGCCAGCAGCCCCAACAGCTTAGCCAAAAACATTCAGTACTTC
size: many; D: TRBD1; J: TRBJ2-2; V: TRBV10-3; CDR3: CAISDRDRGRTGELFF; DNA: TGTGCCATCAGTGACCGGGACAGGGGGCGGACCGGGGAGCTGTTTTTT
size: .; D: TRBD1; J: TRBJ2-1; V: TRBV6-5; CDR3: CASSPGTGYTEQFF; DNA: TGTGCCAGCAGCCCCGGGACAGGGTATACTGAGCAGTTCTTC
size: few; D: .; J: TRBJ1-2; V: TRBV2; CDR3: CASPKAAQGKSVYGYTF; DNA: TGTGCCAGCCCCAAAGCCGCTCAGGGTAAATCAGTCTATGGCTACACCTTC
size: few; D: .; J: TRBJ2-1; V: TRBV11-3; CDR3: CASSIGLLSYNEQFF; DNA: TGTGCCAGCAGCATTGGACTACTCTCCTACAATGAGCAGTTCTTC
size: few; D: TRBD2; J: TRBJ2-7; V: TRBV10-3; CDR3: CAIRRNPGTSGIYEQYF; DNA: TGTGCCATCAGGAGAAACCCCGGGACTAGCGGGATCTACGAGCAGTACTTC
size: .; D: TRBD1; J: TRBJ1-1; V: TRBV2; CDR3: CASSDGAGGATEAFF; DNA: TGTGCCAGCAGTGATGGCGCAGGGGGGGCCACTGAAGCTTTCTTT
size: few; D: .; J: TRBJ1-6; V: TRBV5-1; CDR3: CASSLSTGVSPLHF; DNA: TGCGCCAGCAGCCTCTCTACAGGTGTTTCACCCCTCCACTTT
size: .; D: .; J: TRBJ1-2; V: TRBV10-3; CDR3: CAVSESGTGYGYTF; DNA: TGTGCCGTCAGTGAATCAGGGACGGGCTATGGCTACACCTTC
size: .; D: .; J: TRBJ1-6; V: TRBV28; CDR3: CASSSLRTGREALHF; DNA: TGTGCCAGCAGTTCTCTTCGGACGGGAAGAGAGGCCCTCCACTTT
size: .; D: TRBD1; J: TRBJ1-2; V: TRBV25-1; CDR3: CASSEIQGEGYTF; DNA: TGTGCCAGCAGTGAAATCCAGGGGGAAGGCTACACCTTC
size: .; D: TRBD2; J: TRBJ2-2; V: TRBV11-1; CDR3: CASSPNRGVISHRGRGGELFF; DNA: TGTGCCAGCAGCCCCAACAGGGGAGTGATTTCCCATCGCGGGAGGGGCGGGGAGCTGTTTTTT
size: .; D: .; J: TRBJ1-2; V: TRBV15; CDR3: CATSRERDLGVYGYTF; DNA: TGTGCCACCAGCAGGGAGAGGGACTTGGGGGTATATGGCTACACCTTC
size: few; D: .; J: TRBJ1-4; V: TRBV13; CDR3: CASSSAGALGEKLFF; DNA: TGTGCCAGCAGCTCGGCAGGGGCGCTTGGTGAAAAACTGTTTTTT